This is a list of T cell receptor beta chains from one sample in a study of blood T cells in healthy people across ages. TCRdb called the 5' RACE reads again in MiXCR, with one record for every CDR3 protein. The sample lists about 1.1 million distinct CDR3 sequences, around two fifths occurring once. Sequenced material: blood. The receptors shown here come from a man aged 18 to 30 in good health. Both conserved end residues are trimmed from each CDR3. A D gene is named only where the DNA matches it firmly. Rows may omit the clone size; those that give it use once, few, many or a size class.

V	J	size	length	D	CDR3
TRBV20-1	TRBJ2-1	NA	13	TRBD2	SANNLPSGDHEQF
TRBV18	TRBJ2-7	many	9	NA	ASSLQGWKY
TRBV20-1	TRBJ2-5	many	13	TRBD2	SARLAEEYQETQY
TRBV12-3/TRBV12-4	TRBJ1-5	NA	13	NA	AIDTLGSSNQPQH
TRBV20-1	TRBJ2-1	NA	10	NA	SARKTGPRQF
TRBV7-2	TRBJ2-1	NA	11	TRBD2	ASSFLGGNEQF
TRBV28	TRBJ1-1	NA	14	NA	ASSLSKVGGYTEAF
TRBV5-1	TRBJ2-1	many	11	NA	ASSFGSLNEQF
TRBV4-3	TRBJ1-1	NA	14	TRBD1	ASRTGGGRLNTEAF
TRBV5-1	TRBJ2-6	NA	11	NA	ASSFGGANVLT
TRBV28	TRBJ2-3	NA	12	NA	ASIRQASTDTQY
TRBV6-2/TRBV6-3	TRBJ2-1	NA	17	NA	ASSYSRQARGPSYNEQF
TRBV2	TRBJ2-1	NA	13	NA	ASRKDRTLSNEQF
TRBV20-1	TRBJ1-5	NA	12	NA	SATGESGNQPQH
TRBV6-5	TRBJ2-5	many	15	NA	ASSYSRGWTEQETQY
TRBV12-3/TRBV12-4	TRBJ2-1	many	10	NA	ASSFLYNEQF
TRBV14	TRBJ2-5	NA	12	TRBD2	ASRGGTFQETQY
TRBV7-2	TRBJ1-5	once	13	NA	ASSLERHSNQPQH
TRBV6-5	TRBJ2-4	once	11	NA	ASSYPYRVGQY
TRBV20-1	TRBJ1-2	NA	12	TRBD1	SARDLGTVDGYT
TRBV30	NA	NA	13	TRBD2	AWSVGTRIYNEQY
TRBV3-1	TRBJ2-7	few	12	NA	ASSQDRRGYEQY
TRBV24-1	TRBJ1-2	many	13	NA	ATSDPQHGDYGYT
TRBV12-3/TRBV12-4	TRBJ1-3	few	11	NA	ASSLDTGNTIY
TRBV28	TRBJ2-1	NA	11	NA	ASSAQRPNEQF
TRBV6-2/TRBV6-3	TRBJ1-1	once	14	NA	ASSLQFGFGNTEAF
TRBV20-1	TRBJ1-5	NA	14	TRBD1	SAQKTPGQGNQPQH